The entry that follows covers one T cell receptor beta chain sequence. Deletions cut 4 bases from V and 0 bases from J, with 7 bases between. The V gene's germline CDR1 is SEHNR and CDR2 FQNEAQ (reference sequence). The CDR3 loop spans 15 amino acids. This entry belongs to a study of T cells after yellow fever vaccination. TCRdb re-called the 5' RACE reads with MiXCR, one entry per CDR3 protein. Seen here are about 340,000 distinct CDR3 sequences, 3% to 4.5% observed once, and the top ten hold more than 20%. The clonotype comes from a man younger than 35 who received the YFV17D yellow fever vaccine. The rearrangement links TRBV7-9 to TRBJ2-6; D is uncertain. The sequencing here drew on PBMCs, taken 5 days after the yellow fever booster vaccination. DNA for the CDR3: TGTGCCAGCAGCTCCCTAATCTCTGGGGCCAACGTCCTGACTTTC. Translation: CASSSLISGANVLTF.